These T cell receptor beta chains were read from a single sample in a study of blood T cell repertoires in COVID-19. Assay used: immunoSEQ multiplex PCR; TCRdb lists only in-frame clones, some missing. This sample yields roughly 300,000 clones, of which over 75% are seen a single time; approximately 8% belongs to the top ten. Sequencing was carried out using peripheral blood. Receptors were obtained from a woman aged 45-59 years who had recovered from COVID-19. Both conserved end residues are part of each CDR3. The D gene is left open where the match is weak. Not every row has a clone size; where given, it reads once, few, many or a size class.

D gene: .; V gene: TRBV19; J gene: TRBJ2-5; clone size: .; CDR3 protein: CASMPSNLPQQETQYF; CDR3 DNA: TGTGCCAGTATGCCAAGCAACCTCCCCCAACAAGAGACCCAGTACTTC
D gene: TRBD1; V gene: TRBV28; J gene: TRBJ1-2; clone size: .; CDR3 protein: CASSDDRVDGYTF; CDR3 DNA: TGTGCCAGCAGTGACGACAGGGTCGATGGCTACACCTTC
D gene: .; V gene: TRBV20-1; J gene: TRBJ2-3; clone size: .; CDR3 protein: CSASRSGSTDTQYF; CDR3 DNA: TGCAGTGCTAGTCGGAGCGGTAGCACAGATACGCAGTATTTT
D gene: .; V gene: TRBV11-1; J gene: TRBJ1-6; clone size: .; CDR3 protein: CASSLMQGKNSPLHF; CDR3 DNA: TGTGCCAGCAGCTTAATGCAGGGGAAGAATTCACCCCTCCACTTT
D gene: TRBD2; V gene: TRBV5-1; J gene: TRBJ2-5; clone size: .; CDR3 protein: CASSEGLAGGQTQYF; CDR3 DNA: TGCGCCAGCAGCGAGGGACTAGCGGGAGGGCAGACCCAGTACTTC
D gene: TRBD1; V gene: TRBV15; J gene: TRBJ1-6; clone size: .; CDR3 protein: CATSRERDRENSPLHF; CDR3 DNA: TGTGCCACCAGCAGAGAAAGAGACAGGGAAAATTCACCCCTCCACTTT
D gene: TRBD2; V gene: TRBV4-3; J gene: TRBJ2-1; clone size: .; CDR3 protein: CASSQRLAGEYNEQFF; CDR3 DNA: TGCGCCAGCAGCCAAAGACTAGCGGGGGAGTACAATGAGCAGTTCTTC
D gene: TRBD1; V gene: TRBV11-2; J gene: TRBJ1-6; clone size: .; CDR3 protein: CASSWTGLSPLHF; CDR3 DNA: TGTGCCAGCAGCTGGACAGGGTTGTCACCCCTCCACTTT
D gene: .; V gene: TRBV28; J gene: TRBJ2-5; clone size: .; CDR3 protein: CASLSAGKIQETQYF; CDR3 DNA: TGTGCCAGCCTTTCCGCAGGGAAGATCCAAGAGACCCAGTACTTC
D gene: TRBD1; V gene: TRBV7-2; J gene: TRBJ2-7; clone size: .; CDR3 protein: CASSLVDRGSLFGDEQYF; CDR3 DNA: TGTGCCAGCAGCTTAGTCGACAGGGGGTCTCTCTTCGGCGACGAGCAGTACTTC
D gene: .; V gene: TRBV19; J gene: TRBJ2-3; clone size: .; CDR3 protein: CASSKPGRGADTQYF; CDR3 DNA: TGTGCCAGTAGTAAGCCAGGGCGGGGTGCAGATACGCAGTATTTT
D gene: .; V gene: TRBV6-1; J gene: TRBJ2-1; clone size: .; CDR3 protein: CASSEALSGGVYNEQFF; CDR3 DNA: TGTGCCAGCAGTGAAGCGCTTTCGGGGGGCGTTTACAATGAGCAGTTCTTC
D gene: .; V gene: TRBV4-1; J gene: TRBJ2-3; clone size: .; CDR3 protein: CASSQVLASDTQYF; CDR3 DNA: TGCGCCAGCAGCCAAGTGCTAGCATCAGATACGCAGTATTTT
D gene: TRBD1; V gene: TRBV7-2; J gene: TRBJ2-7; clone size: .; CDR3 protein: CASSSPMGGTGGTYEQYF; CDR3 DNA: TGTGCCAGCAGCTCACCCATGGGAGGGACAGGGGGAACCTACGAGCAGTACTTC
D gene: .; V gene: TRBV28; J gene: TRBJ1-5; clone size: .; CDR3 protein: CASSYFRGSRAQPQHF; CDR3 DNA: TGTGCCAGCTCGTATTTCAGGGGCTCTCGGGCTCAGCCCCAGCATTTT
D gene: TRBD2; V gene: TRBV11-2; J gene: TRBJ2-7; clone size: .; CDR3 protein: CASSYTSGASYEQYF; CDR3 DNA: TGTGCCAGCAGCTACACTAGCGGGGCCTCCTACGAGCAGTACTTC
D gene: .; V gene: TRBV6-5; J gene: TRBJ2-3; clone size: .; CDR3 protein: CASGVLEEADTQYF; CDR3 DNA: TGTGCCAGCGGGGTACTAGAGGAGGCAGATACGCAGTATTTT
D gene: .; V gene: TRBV5-5; J gene: TRBJ1-5; clone size: .; CDR3 protein: CASSRERTVQEPQHF; CDR3 DNA: TGTGCCAGCAGCCGGGAAAGGACTGTTCAAGAGCCCCAGCATTTT
D gene: TRBD1; V gene: TRBV6-2/TRBV6-3; J gene: TRBJ1-2; clone size: .; CDR3 protein: CASSDRGGGYTF; CDR3 DNA: TGTGCCAGCAGTGACAGGGGTGGAGGCTACACCTTC
D gene: TRBD1; V gene: TRBV7-2; J gene: TRBJ1-1; clone size: .; CDR3 protein: CASSLGPTGDTEAFF; CDR3 DNA: TGTGCCAGCAGCTTAGGCCCGACAGGGGACACTGAAGCTTTCTTT
D gene: .; V gene: TRBV11-2; J gene: TRBJ1-5; clone size: .; CDR3 protein: CASSPAGDLAPQHF; CDR3 DNA: TGTGCCAGCAGCCCCGCGGGAGACCTCGCGCCCCAGCATTTT
D gene: TRBD2; V gene: TRBV7-2; J gene: TRBJ2-7; clone size: .; CDR3 protein: CASSRLGSGLNEQYF; CDR3 DNA: TGTGCCAGCAGCCGCCTCGGATCGGGACTAAACGAGCAGTACTTC
D gene: .; V gene: TRBV19; J gene: TRBJ1-5; clone size: once; CDR3 protein: CASRGASVWGNQPQHF; CDR3 DNA: TGTGCCAGTAGGGGGGCGTCGGTCTGGGGCAATCAGCCCCAGCATTTT
D gene: .; V gene: TRBV19; J gene: TRBJ2-7; clone size: few; CDR3 protein: CASSSSWGTTYEQYF; CDR3 DNA: TGTGCCAGTAGTTCCTCCTGGGGCACAACCTACGAGCAGTACTTC
D gene: .; V gene: TRBV11-2; J gene: TRBJ2-7; clone size: once; CDR3 protein: CASKNPRRGYEQYF; CDR3 DNA: TGTGCCAGCAAAAACCCCCGGCGCGGCTACGAGCAGTACTTC
D gene: TRBD1; V gene: TRBV5-4; J gene: TRBJ2-7; clone size: .; CDR3 protein: CASSAGTGDIDEQYF; CDR3 DNA: TGTGCCAGCAGCGCCGGGACAGGGGATATCGACGAGCAGTACTTC
D gene: TRBD2; V gene: TRBV29-1; J gene: TRBJ2-7; clone size: .; CDR3 protein: CSVETGTSGSYEQYF; CDR3 DNA: TGCAGCGTTGAAACCGGGACTAGCGGGAGCTACGAGCAGTACTTC
D gene: .; V gene: TRBV18; J gene: TRBJ2-1; clone size: .; CDR3 protein: CASSPLEVNNEQFF; CDR3 DNA: TGTGCCAGCTCACCACTGGAGGTTAACAATGAGCAGTTCTTC
D gene: .; V gene: TRBV21-1; J gene: TRBJ1-2; clone size: .; CDR3 protein: CASSKGAVLATYGYTF; CDR3 DNA: TGTGCCAGCAGCAAAGGGGCCGTTTTGGCGACCTATGGCTACACCTTC
D gene: .; V gene: TRBV10-2; J gene: TRBJ1-1; clone size: once; CDR3 protein: CASSESHRGTEAFF; CDR3 DNA: TGCGCCAGCAGTGAGTCTCATCGGGGCACTGAAGCTTTCTTT
D gene: .; V gene: TRBV6-2/TRBV6-3; J gene: TRBJ2-1; clone size: once; CDR3 protein: CASSYVAVPYNEQFF; CDR3 DNA: TGTGCCAGCAGTTACGTAGCGGTACCCTACAATGAGCAGTTCTTC
D gene: .; V gene: TRBV21-1; J gene: TRBJ1-1; clone size: .; CDR3 protein: CASRGPIMGTRNTEAFF; CDR3 DNA: TGTGCCAGCAGAGGCCCAATAATGGGGACAAGAAACACTGAAGCTTTCTTT
D gene: TRBD2; V gene: TRBV6-4; J gene: TRBJ2-1; clone size: once; CDR3 protein: CASSDSAGGYNEQFF; CDR3 DNA: TGTGCCAGCAGTGACTCTGCGGGAGGGTACAATGAGCAGTTCTTC
D gene: TRBD2; V gene: TRBV10-3; J gene: TRBJ2-3; clone size: .; CDR3 protein: CAISEWLPGLAGGDDTQYF; CDR3 DNA: TGTGCCATCAGTGAGTGGCTCCCCGGACTAGCGGGGGGGGACGATACGCAGTATTTT
D gene: .; V gene: TRBV12-3/TRBV12-4; J gene: TRBJ2-3; clone size: .; CDR3 protein: CASSFRDTQYF; CDR3 DNA: TGTGCCAGCAGTTTCAGAGATACGCAGTATTTT
D gene: TRBD1; V gene: TRBV4-3; J gene: TRBJ1-2; clone size: few; CDR3 protein: CASSQEWGQLDRGYTF; CDR3 DNA: TGCGCCAGCAGCCAGGAATGGGGACAGTTGGATCGTGGCTACACCTTC
D gene: .; V gene: TRBV19; J gene: TRBJ2-2; clone size: .; CDR3 protein: CASSIAPGRPGELFF; CDR3 DNA: TGTGCCAGTAGTATAGCCCCAGGTCGTCCCGGGGAGCTGTTTTTT
D gene: .; V gene: TRBV7-6; J gene: TRBJ2-5; clone size: .; CDR3 protein: CASSRRGAGETQYF; CDR3 DNA: TGTGCCAGCAGCCGCCGGGGGGCGGGTGAGACCCAGTACTTC
D gene: .; V gene: TRBV9; J gene: TRBJ2-2; clone size: .; CDR3 protein: CASSVVFRGELFF; CDR3 DNA: TGTGCCAGCAGCGTAGTTTTCCGGGGGGAGCTGTTTTTT
D gene: TRBD1; V gene: TRBV7-8; J gene: TRBJ2-7; clone size: .; CDR3 protein: CASSRAGQGANEQYF; CDR3 DNA: TGTGCCAGCAGCCGAGCCGGACAGGGGGCAAACGAGCAGTACTTC
D gene: .; V gene: TRBV13; J gene: TRBJ1-1; clone size: .; CDR3 protein: CASSSGVNTEAFF; CDR3 DNA: TGTGCCAGCAGCTCCGGGGTGAACACTGAAGCTTTCTTT
D gene: TRBD2; V gene: TRBV19; J gene: TRBJ2-3; clone size: .; CDR3 protein: CASSSGGGFVPTQYF; CDR3 DNA: TGTGCCAGTAGTTCCGGGGGGGGCTTTGTCCCTACGCAGTATTTT
D gene: TRBD2; V gene: TRBV3-1/TRBV3-2; J gene: TRBJ2-7; clone size: .; CDR3 protein: CASSLSGSSYEQYF; CDR3 DNA: TGTGCCAGCAGCCTAAGCGGGAGCTCCTACGAGCAGTACTTC
D gene: .; V gene: TRBV19; J gene: TRBJ2-5; clone size: .; CDR3 protein: CASSPPGVQETQYF; CDR3 DNA: TGTGCCAGTAGTCCTCCGGGGGTCCAAGAGACCCAGTACTTC
D gene: TRBD2; V gene: TRBV24-1; J gene: TRBJ2-3; clone size: .; CDR3 protein: CATSDPRLAGVSTDTQYF; CDR3 DNA: TGTGCCACCAGTGATCCGAGACTAGCGGGAGTAAGTACAGATACGCAGTATTTT
D gene: .; V gene: TRBV3-1/TRBV3-2; J gene: TRBJ1-2; clone size: .; CDR3 protein: CASSQDSVLGYTF; CDR3 DNA: TGTGCCAGCAGCCAAGATAGCGTCCTCGGCTACACCTTC
D gene: .; V gene: TRBV6-5; J gene: TRBJ2-5; clone size: .; CDR3 protein: CASSYSSIQTQYF; CDR3 DNA: TGTGCCAGCAGTTACTCTTCAATCCAGACCCAGTACTTC
D gene: TRBD2; V gene: TRBV4-3; J gene: TRBJ2-2; clone size: .; CDR3 protein: CASSQDPPLAGGLNTGELFF; CDR3 DNA: TGCGCCAGCAGCCAAGATCCGCCCCTAGCGGGAGGGTTGAACACCGGGGAGCTGTTTTTT
D gene: .; V gene: TRBV7-3; J gene: TRBJ1-5; clone size: .; CDR3 protein: CASSSQPQHF; CDR3 DNA: TGTGCCAGCAGCTCGCAGCCCCAGCATTTT
D gene: TRBD2; V gene: TRBV7-2; J gene: TRBJ2-3; clone size: .; CDR3 protein: CASSLLAGGADTQYF; CDR3 DNA: TGTGCCAGCAGCTTATTGGCGGGGGGGGCGGATACGCAGTATTTT
D gene: TRBD1; V gene: TRBV28; J gene: TRBJ2-5; clone size: .; CDR3 protein: CASSLAGTGMETQYF; CDR3 DNA: TGTGCCAGCAGTTTAGCCGGGACAGGGATGGAGACCCAGTACTTC
D gene: TRBD1; V gene: TRBV29-1; J gene: TRBJ1-6; clone size: .; CDR3 protein: CSVKDRGNSPLHF; CDR3 DNA: TGCAGCGTTAAGGACAGGGGTAATTCACCCCTCCACTTT
D gene: .; V gene: TRBV19; J gene: TRBJ2-3; clone size: .; CDR3 protein: CASRTHSAADASFF; CDR3 DNA: TGTGCCAGTAGGACCCACTCAGCGGCAGACGCCTCTTTTTTT
D gene: TRBD1; V gene: TRBV5-1; J gene: TRBJ1-5; clone size: .; CDR3 protein: CASTTDRVKVQPQHF; CDR3 DNA: TGCGCCAGCACCACGGACAGGGTTAAAGTTCAGCCCCAGCATTTT
D gene: .; V gene: TRBV2; J gene: TRBJ1-5; clone size: once; CDR3 protein: CASRAGLGGQPQHF; CDR3 DNA: TGTGCCAGCAGAGCCGGGCTCGGGGGTCAGCCCCAGCATTTT